Listed here are 4 T cell receptor beta chains from one sample, sequenced in a study of CXCR3-negative and CXCR3-positive naive CD8 T cells. 5' RACE with UMI labels generated the TRB cDNA libraries. TCRdb reprocessed the 5' RACE reads and reports one entry per CDR3 protein, with no DNA. This table lists some 66,000 distinct CDR3 sequences. The sample was naive CXCR3- CD8+ T cells from blood. As to subset: CD45RO-CCR7+CD27+CD95- naive CD8+ T cells lacking CXCR3 (TNR3-). The receptors come from a human donor in good health. Some clones in this sample may be carry-over from other donors' samples.

This CDR3 reads CASRLVPAGGPVTGELFF. The rearrangement uses TRBV5-1 and TRBJ2-2; TCRdb outputs TRBD1, but without DNA this stays unchecked. The CDR3 is made up of 18 amino acids. The germline CDR1 and CDR2 sequences are SGHRS and YFSETQ.

The chain recombines TRBV6-5 with TRBJ2-5. The CDR3 runs to 15 residues. Germline values: CDR1 MNHEY, CDR2 SVGAGI. The CDR3 spells CASSYSIDNQETQYF.

The rearrangement joins TRBV21-1 to TRBJ1-3; TCRdb picks TRBD1, but there is no DNA to check that call. TRBV21-1 is reported as a pseudogene. This CDR3 is built from 17 residues. The CDR3 loop reads CASSKVERDLSGNTIYF.

CDR3 sequence: CAWAAGGADTQYF. The chain carries TRBV28 and TRBJ2-3; TCRdb designates TRBD1, a call that cannot be tested without DNA. The CDR3 is made up of 13 amino acids. Germline assignment: CDR1 MDHEN and CDR2 SYDVKM.